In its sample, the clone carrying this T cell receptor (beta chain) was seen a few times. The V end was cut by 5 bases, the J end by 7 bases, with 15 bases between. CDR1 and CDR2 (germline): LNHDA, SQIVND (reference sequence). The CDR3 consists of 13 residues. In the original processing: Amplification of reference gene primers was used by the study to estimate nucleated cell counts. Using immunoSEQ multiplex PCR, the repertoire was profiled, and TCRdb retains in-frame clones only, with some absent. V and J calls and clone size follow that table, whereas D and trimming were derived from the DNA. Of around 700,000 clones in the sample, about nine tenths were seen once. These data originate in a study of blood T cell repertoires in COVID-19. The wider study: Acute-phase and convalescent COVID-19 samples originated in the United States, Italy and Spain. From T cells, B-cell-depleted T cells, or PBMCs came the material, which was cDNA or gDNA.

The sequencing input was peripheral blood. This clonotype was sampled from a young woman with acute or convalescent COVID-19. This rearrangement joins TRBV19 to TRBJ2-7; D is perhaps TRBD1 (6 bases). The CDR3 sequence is CASSPGITGEQYF. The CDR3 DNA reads TGTGCCAGTAGTCCGGGGATAACAGGGGAGCAGTACTTC. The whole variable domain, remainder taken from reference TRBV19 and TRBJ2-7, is DGGITQSPKYLFRKEGQNVTLSCEQNLNHDAMYWYRQDPGQGLRLIYYSQIVNDFQKGDIAEGYSVSREKKESFPLTVTSAQKNPTAFYLCASSPGITGEQYFGPGTRLTVT.